This TCR beta chain was sequenced in a study of CD4 T cell repertoires in COVID-19. This clone has a single count. CDR1 LNHDA and CDR2 SQIVND come from the germline V gene (reference sequence). V was clipped by 6 bases and J by 7 bases, with 10 bases between them. The CDR3 is 13 amino acids. Repertoires were generated with immunoSEQ multiplex PCR, while TCRdb's copy carries only in-frame clones and drops some. The repertoire holds 20,000 to 30,000 clones, with over 90% as singletons. Sequencing was done directly on freshly isolated, uncultured memory T cells. Sequencing was performed on circulating follicular helper CD4+ T cells (cTfh) from blood, taken before the COVID-19 pandemic. This TCR was sampled from a human donor who had COVID-19. The chain combines TRBV19 with TRBJ1-6; a possible D gene is TRBD1 (6 bases). CDR3 amino acids: CASRDDRNSPLHF. CDR3 coding DNA: TGTGCCAGTAGGGATGACAGGAATTCACCCCTCCACTTT.